A selection of T cell receptor beta chains follows, all from one sample in a study of OX40 agonist ivuxolimab in advanced cancers. The method was immunoSEQ multiplex PCR; TCRdb's version includes in-frame clones alone and lacks a portion of them. The table includes some 64,000 clones, around 83% detected once. The source was CD4+ or CD8+ T cells sorted from blood, collected in a trial of the OX40 agonist ivuxolimab. The receptors shown here come from an adult with an advanced solid tumor such as melanoma, head and neck, liver or kidney cancer. Both conserved end residues are part of each CDR3. D genes are given only for firm matches. Size tells how often a clone was seen (once, few, many) or the class of an expanded clone, and some rows leave it out.

clone size,V gene,J gene,D gene,CDR3 DNA,CDR3 protein
-,TRBV6-5,TRBJ2-5,TRBD2,TGTGCCAGCAGTTACAGCCCCCTAGCGGGAGAGACCCAGTACTTC,CASSYSPLAGETQYF
-,TRBV18,TRBJ1-5,TRBD1,TGTGCCAGCTCACCACTAGAGGTCGACAGGGTGAGCAATCAGCCCCAGCATTTT,CASSPLEVDRVSNQPQHF
-,TRBV5-1,TRBJ1-1,-,TGCGCCAGCAGCGCGGTCGACTCTGAAGCTTTCTTT,CASSAVDSEAFF
-,TRBV5-1,TRBJ2-1,-,TGCGCCAGCAGCTTCACGGGGCAAAAACGTTACAATGAGCAGTTCTTC,CASSFTGQKRYNEQFF
-,TRBV9,TRBJ2-1,TRBD2,TGTGCCAGCAGCGACGGGACTAGCGGGAGGGCCGCGAATGAGCAGTTCTTC,CASSDGTSGRAANEQFF
-,TRBV30,TRBJ2-1,-,TGTGCCTGGACCGAGGGGACTTCCTACAATGAGCAGTTCTTC,CAWTEGTSYNEQFF
-,TRBV10-3,TRBJ1-2,TRBD1,TGTGCCATCAGTGCAGGGGGTGGCTACACCTTC,CAISAGGGYTF
-,TRBV2,TRBJ2-7,TRBD2,TGTGCCAGCAGTGGAATCGCGGGAGGGCCAGTCCACGAGCAGTACTTC,CASSGIAGGPVHEQYF
-,TRBV11-2,TRBJ2-7,-,TGTGCCAGCAGCTTAGTGGGGCTAGCGCCATACGAGCAGTACTTC,CASSLVGLAPYEQYF
-,TRBV2,TRBJ1-2,-,TGTGCCAGCAGTCCCGACATTAACTATGGCTACACCTTC,CASSPDINYGYTF
few,TRBV6-6,TRBJ1-2,-,TGTGCCAGCAGTTATCTCCCTGGGGCCGGCTATGGCTACACCTTC,CASSYLPGAGYGYTF
-,TRBV5-1,TRBJ1-2,-,TGCGCCAGCAGCTTGGACCCGGACAGCTATGGCTACACCTTC,CASSLDPDSYGYTF
few,TRBV11-2,TRBJ2-5,TRBD1,TGTGCCAGCAGCCCGGGACAGGGAAGCGGGGAGACCCAGTACTTC,CASSPGQGSGETQYF
-,TRBV15,TRBJ2-3,TRBD2,TGTGCCACCAGCAGAGATACTTTCCTAGCGGGGGAGCCAGATACGCAGTATTTT,CATSRDTFLAGEPDTQYF
-,TRBV2,TRBJ2-1,-,TGTGCCAGCATAACTAGCTCCTACAATGAGCAGTTCTTC,CASITSSYNEQFF
-,TRBV5-1,TRBJ2-4,-,TGCGCCAGCAGCTTGGCCTCAGGGGTGGGTTACATTCAGTACTTC,CASSLASGVGYIQYF
-,TRBV5-1,TRBJ1-1,TRBD1,TGCGCCAGCAGCTTGGGGACAGGGGGTGTTGGGACTGAAGCTTTCTTT,CASSLGTGGVGTEAFF
-,TRBV29-1,TRBJ1-2,-,TGCAGCTTGGGCCTGGTGGATGGCTACACCTTC,CSLGLVDGYTF
few,TRBV29-1,TRBJ2-1,TRBD2,TGCAGCGCCACGGGCGGGGGTGTCAATGAGCAGTTCTTC,CSATGGGVNEQFF
-,TRBV5-4,TRBJ1-2,-,TGTGCCAGCAGCTTGGGGGGAGCTAACTATGGCTACACCTTC,CASSLGGANYGYTF
-,TRBV5-1,TRBJ2-7,-,TGCGCCAGCAGGACCAATACACTAGTTATCGACGAGCAGTACTTC,CASRTNTLVIDEQYF
-,TRBV6-5,TRBJ2-2,-,TGTGCCAGCAGATATGCAATAGCCAACACCGGGGAGCTGTTTTTT,CASRYAIANTGELFF
-,TRBV19,TRBJ2-5,TRBD1,TGTGCCAGTAGTCCCGCAGGACAGGGGGGAACCCAGTACTTC,CASSPAGQGGTQYF
-,TRBV5-4,TRBJ2-7,-,TGTGCCAGCAGCCGCGGACCCGGCTCCTACGAGCAGTACTTC,CASSRGPGSYEQYF
few,TRBV6-1,TRBJ2-3,-,TGTGCCAGCAGTGAATTGGCCAGCTATAGCACAGATACGCAGTATTTT,CASSELASYSTDTQYF
-,TRBV5-4,TRBJ1-2,-,TGTGCCAGCAGTTCCGGGACTGAGAACTATGGCTACACCTTC,CASSSGTENYGYTF
-,TRBV2,TRBJ2-2,TRBD1,TGTGCCAGCAGTAGGACAGGGGTGTCCGTCGCGAACACCGGGGAGCTGTTTTTT,CASSRTGVSVANTGELFF
-,TRBV7-2,TRBJ1-4,-,TGTGCCAGCAGCTTACCGGGCCCACGTAAACTGTTTTTT,CASSLPGPRKLFF
-,TRBV6-1,TRBJ1-6,TRBD1,TGTGCCAGCAGTGAATGGTCGGGACAGGGGTTGGTCGATTCACCCCTCCACTTT,CASSEWSGQGLVDSPLHF
-,TRBV5-6,TRBJ2-5,TRBD1,TGTGCCAGCAGCTCGCCGGGACAGGAAGAGACCCAGTACTTC,CASSSPGQEETQYF
-,TRBV5-1,TRBJ2-3,-,TGCGCCAGCAGCTTGGGGGCAGGAGGATCCATTAACACAGATACGCAGTATTTT,CASSLGAGGSINTDTQYF
-,TRBV10-1,TRBJ1-5,-,TGCGCCAGCAGCGACACGAATCAGCCCCAGCATTTT,CASSDTNQPQHF
-,TRBV5-1,TRBJ1-1,TRBD1,TGCGCCAGCAGGATACCGGGACAGGGAAAAGGAGGGACTGAAGCTTTCTTT,CASRIPGQGKGGTEAFF
once,TRBV30,TRBJ1-2,-,TGTGCTTGGACACTCCCGGGGGTTACAATTGGCTACACCTTC,CAWTLPGVTIGYTF
-,TRBV9,TRBJ2-3,TRBD2,TGTGCCAGCAGCGTAGGTGCTAGCGGGAGGACAGATACGCAGTATTTT,CASSVGASGRTDTQYF
-,TRBV6-1,TRBJ2-3,-,TGTGCCAGCACGCGGGACCGAGTAGATACGCAGTATTTT,CASTRDRVDTQYF
-,TRBV5-8,TRBJ2-1,TRBD2,TGTGCCAGCAGCCAGACTAGCTCCCGTTACAATGAGCAGTTCTTC,CASSQTSSRYNEQFF
-,TRBV7-2,TRBJ2-3,-,TGTGCCAGCGCTAGCACGTTCACAGATACGCAGTATTTT,CASASTFTDTQYF
-,TRBV7-6,TRBJ2-7,TRBD2,TGTGCCAGCAGCTTAGCGTCGGGCGGGAGGGGGTACGAGCAGTACTTC,CASSLASGGRGYEQYF
-,TRBV10-3,TRBJ2-3,-,TGTGCCACCCGCACAGATACGCAGTATTTT,CATRTDTQYF
-,TRBV11-3,TRBJ2-1,TRBD2,TGTGCCAGCAGCTTAAGGAGCGGGGGCCAGCAGTTCTTC,CASSLRSGGQQFF